The 23 T cell receptor beta chains reported below all come from one sample, sequenced in a study of T-cell memory formation after mild COVID-19. Each CDR3 protein gets one entry after TCRdb re-called the 5' RACE reads with MiXCR. The sample lists 350,000 to 450,000 distinct CDR3 sequences, 20% occurring once. The sequencing input was PBMCs or a T cell subset sorted from them (not recorded which). These receptors came from an adult woman who had mild COVID-19 (a few samples of this study predate the infection). Cell type and time point are not known.

The V gene is TRBV10-3, the J gene TRBJ2-4, with 9 bases identical to TRBD1. The germline V gene has CDR1 ENHRY and CDR2 SYGVKD. CDR3 size: 13 residues. V gave up 4 bases and J gave up 12 bases; unmatched junction bases: 7. In DNA, the CDR3 is TGTGCCATCAGTGGTGGGACAGGGTCCCCTCAGTACTTC. Translation: CAISGGTGSPQYF.

This clonotype has just a few counts. The gene calls are TRBV7-7 and TRBJ2-5, with a possible D match to TRBD2 (6 bases). V was trimmed by 5 bases and J by 2 bases, leaving 18 bases between them. Germline loops: CDR1 SSHAT, CDR2 FNYEAQ (reference sequence). The CDR3 sequence is 16 residues long. The CDR3 loop is CASSPTMGRGQETQYF. The DNA for the CDR3 is TGTGCCAGCAGCCCGACCATGGGGCGGGGACAAGAGACCCAGTACTTC.

The sample holds a few counts of this clonotype. The chain is built from TRBV27 and TRBJ2-1; D gene uncertain. The germline V and J ends were trimmed by 2 bases and 4 bases, with 6 bases remaining between them. The CDR3 is made up of 13 amino acids. Germline V lookup: CDR1 MNHEY, CDR2 SMNVEV (reference sequence). The CDR3 reads CASSLREYNEQFF. As DNA, the CDR3 is TGTGCCAGCAGTTTAAGGGAATACAATGAGCAGTTCTTC.

In this sample, this clonotype turned up a few times. The chain recombines TRBV20-1 with TRBJ2-2; D may correspond to TRBD1 or TRBD2 (6 bases each). The CDR3 is made up of 18 amino acids. Trimming cost V 0 bases and J 3 bases, with 20 bases left between them. Germline lookup yields CDR1 DFQATT and CDR2 SNEGSKA (reference sequence). The CDR3 DNA is TGCAGTGCTAGAGACCACCTATTAAGGGGGGCAGACACCGGGGAGCTGTTTTTT. It codes for CSARDHLLRGADTGELFF.

The chain recombines TRBV9 with TRBJ2-5; D is possibly TRBD2 (6 bases). CDR3 length: 15 amino acids. Deletions cut 1 base from V and 5 bases from J, with 15 bases between. CDR1 and CDR2 (germline): SGDLS, YYNGEE. The CDR3 DNA follows: TGTGCCAGCAGCGTATTTTACGGGGGACTGGAGACCCAGTACTTC. It translates to CASSVFYGGLETQYF.

This clonotype was observed a handful of times. This chain links TRBV3-1 with TRBJ2-1; D call uncertain. CDR3 size: 11 residues. Germline V gene sequence: CDR1 LGHDT, CDR2 YNNKEL (reference sequence). V lost 3 bases and J lost 9, with 6 bases in between. In nucleotides, the CDR3 is TGTGCCAGCAGCCATCCCGGTGAGCAGTTCTTC. Translated: CASSHPGEQFF.

This clonotype occurred a few times. The chain has TRBV4-2 and TRBJ2-2, with TRBD2 matching over 9 bases. Trimming at V came to 4 bases and at J to 3 bases, leaving 9 bases not matched to a gene. This CDR3 is 17 amino acids long. Germline CDR1 LGHNA, CDR2 YNFKEQ. The CDR3 DNA follows: TGTGCCAGCAGCCCCGCCGTAGCGGGAGTTGACACCGGGGAGCTGTTTTTT. Protein sequence: CASSPAVAGVDTGELFF.

This clonotype occurred a few times. The CDR3 spells CASSPRRSGSYEFF. As DNA, the CDR3 is TGTGCCAGCAGTCCGAGGCGAAGCGGGAGTTATGAGTTCTTC. The chain joins TRBV6-5 to TRBJ2-1; TRBD2 matches 8 bases. Germline values: CDR1 MNHEY, CDR2 SVGAGI. V was clipped by 5 bases and J by 14 bases; unmatched bases: 14. This CDR3 comprises 14 residues.

This clonotype was seen more than once but under ten times. The gene calls are TRBV11-2 and TRBJ2-6; possible D gene TRBD1, 6 bases. CDR1 and CDR2 (germline): SGHAT, FQNNGV. This CDR3 is built from 15 residues. Trimming removed 5 bases from V and 2 bases from J, with 10 bases in between. The CDR3 coding sequence is TGTGCCAGCAGCGCCGGGACAACTGGGGCCAACGTCCTGACTTTC. Translated, it gives CASSAGTTGANVLTF.

This clonotype was counted between two and nine times. The chain employs TRBV12-3 or TRBV12-4 and TRBJ1-3; unclear D gene. Trimming cost V 6 bases and J 0 bases, with 15 bases left between them. The CDR3 contains 16 residues. This CDR3 reads CASSRRKDLSGNTIYF. CDR3 nucleotides: TGTGCCAGCAGCCGTAGAAAGGACCTCTCTGGAAACACCATATATTTT.

The CDR3 bases are TGTGCCAGCAGTGAACTAGGGGAGCGGACTGAAGCTTTCTTT. Translated: CASSELGERTEAFF. This chain joins TRBV6-1 and TRBJ1-1; possible D gene TRBD1, 5 bases. The CDR3 is made up of 14 amino acids. The germline CDR1 and CDR2 sequences are MNHNS and SASEGT. V lost 2 bases and J 5 bases, leaving 12 bases between the germline ends.

This clonotype was found many times. The chain uses TRBV7-8 and TRBJ2-5; 7 bases map to TRBD1. V lost 5 bases to trimming and J lost 1 base; unmatched junction nucleotides: 4. This CDR3 region has 14 residues. CDR1 SGHVS and CDR2 FQNEAQ come from the germline V gene. Written as DNA, the CDR3 is TGTGCCAGCAGCCGACAGGGAGCCCAAGAGACCCAGTACTTC. Translation gives CASSRQGAQETQYF.

This clonotype was observed at least ten times. This rearrangement joins TRBV5-1 to TRBJ2-3; 12 bases match TRBD2. Germline V CDR1 and CDR2: SGHRS, YFSETQ. J gave up 0 bases and V 4 bases, and 3 bases lay outside the gene matches. The CDR3 spans 16 residues. CDR3 loop: CASSGGTSGSTDTQYF. CDR3 nucleotide sequence: TGCGCCAGCAGCGGCGGGACTAGCGGGAGCACAGATACGCAGTATTTT.

The CDR3 loop reads CASSLFQGSSYNEQFF. CDR3 coding DNA: TGTGCCAGCAGTTTATTCCAGGGAAGCTCCTACAATGAGCAGTTCTTC. This chain links TRBV12-3 or TRBV12-4 with TRBJ2-1; possible D gene TRBD1, 5 bases. The CDR3 is 16 amino acids. The V end was cut by 2 bases, the J end by 0 bases, with 11 bases between.

The chain has TRBV13 and TRBJ2-2, with 8 positions matching TRBD1. The CDR3 contains 15 residues. The trim removed 5 bases at V and 6 bases at J, leaving 8 bases unmatched. Germline assignment: CDR1 PRHDT and CDR2 FYEKMQ (reference sequence). The CDR3 region has the DNA TGTGCCAGCAGCGACACAGGGGGAAGTGCCGGGGAGCTGTTTTTT. Translation gives CASSDTGGSAGELFF.

The CDR3 region is CASSVNEVSTDTQYF. CDR3 DNA: TGTGCCAGCAGCGTTAATGAGGTTAGCACAGATACGCAGTATTTT. The chain has TRBV9 and TRBJ2-3, with D hard to call. The V gene lost 2 bases and the J gene lost 0 bases, with 10 bases spanning the gap. The CDR3 extends over 15 amino acids. Looked up from germline, CDR1 is SGDLS and CDR2 is YYNGEE.

The V gene is TRBV18, the J gene TRBJ1-4; D ambiguous. This CDR3 is 16 amino acids long. Trimming took 3 bases from V and 0 from J, leaving 11 bases between them. Germline CDR1 is KGHSH and CDR2 is LQKENI. CDR3 DNA: TGTGCCAGCTCACCGGGCGGGAAGGCAACTAATGAAAAACTGTTTTTT. Translating it yields CASSPGGKATNEKLFF.

The chain couples TRBV10-3 to TRBJ2-1; D is undetermined. CDR1 and CDR2 (germline): ENHRY, SYGVKD. Trimming shortened V by 7 bases and J by 0 bases, and 13 bases separated the two germline ends. This CDR3 comprises 15 residues. CDR3 amino acids: CAIKGAGSSYNEQFF. CDR3 DNA sequence: TGTGCCATCAAAGGAGCTGGAAGCTCCTACAATGAGCAGTTCTTC.

This clonotype was detected ten times or more. The J gene is TRBJ1-1, the V gene TRBV12-3 or TRBV12-4; TRBD1 matches at 8 bases. The CDR3 totals 14 residues. V trimming: 3 bases; J trimming: 3 bases; junction bases outside the gene matches: 3. The CDR3, as DNA: TGTGCCAGCAGTTTGTCAGGGGGCTACACTGAAGCTTTCTTT. It encodes CASSLSGGYTEAFF.

This chain links TRBV5-1 with TRBJ1-1, with 8 positions matching TRBD1. Germline V gives CDR1 SGHRS, CDR2 YFSETQ. The CDR3 spans 16 residues. Trimming removed 4 bases from V and 0 bases from J; junction bases left unmatched: 8. The CDR3 spells CASSPGQGALNTEAFF. CDR3 nucleotides: TGCGCCAGCAGCCCCGGCCAGGGGGCTTTGAACACTGAAGCTTTCTTT.

The chain uses TRBV12-3 or TRBV12-4 and TRBJ2-7; D is perhaps TRBD2 (7 bases). Deletions cut 6 bases from V and 3 bases from J, with 12 bases between. The CDR3 spans 13 residues. The CDR3 is CASRGGANYEQYF. The CDR3, as DNA: TGTGCCAGCAGGGGGGGGGCTAACTACGAGCAGTACTTC.

The chain is built from TRBV19 and TRBJ2-3, with no clear D. Germline V gene sequence: CDR1 LNHDA, CDR2 SQIVND (reference sequence). This CDR3 is 12 amino acids long. Trimming removed 6 bases from V and 1 base from J, with 5 bases in between. CDR3 nucleotides: TGTGCCAGTAGGGACCGCACAGATACGCAGTATTTT. It codes for CASRDRTDTQYF.

The J gene is TRBJ2-7, the V gene TRBV9, with D possibly being TRBD1 or TRBD2 (5 bases each). V gave up 4 bases and J gave up 3 bases, with 17 bases separating them. Per germline, CDR1 SGDLS and CDR2 YYNGEE. This CDR3 region has 15 residues. CDR3 in DNA: TGTGCCAGCAGCAACGGGGCGGGCTCAGACTACGAGCAGTACTTC. It is translated as CASSNGAGSDYEQYF.